This is a list of T cell receptor beta chains from one sample in a study of CD8 T cells in ankylosing spondylitis. Using its own MiXCR run on the 5' RACE reads, TCRdb lists one record per CDR3 protein. Among tens of thousands of distinct CDR3 sequences listed, approximately 6% were seen once. Specimen: synovial fluid, either unsorted or a sorted T cell fraction (not recorded which). The receptor source for this set is a male donor with ankylosing spondylitis. CDR3s include the opening cysteine and the closing phenylalanine or tryptophan.

v_call	j_call	cdr3_aa
TRBV5-1	TRBJ1-1	CASVRDRESEAFF
TRBV19	TRBJ2-1	CASSPQGLIEQFF
TRBV11-2	TRBJ1-5	CASSSSRAGGGIQPQHF
TRBV28	TRBJ2-4	CASSPYSSKNIQYF
TRBV29-1	TRBJ2-1	CSAPPLGIFNEQFF
TRBV5-1	TRBJ1-1	CASSLAGVRAFF
TRBV6-5	TRBJ1-1	CASSYDRGNTEAFF
TRBV29-1	TRBJ2-1	CSVGTSGSWYEQFF
TRBV29-1	TRBJ1-4	CSVAGTGNNEKLFF
TRBV20-1	TRBJ2-7	CSARVYYGGLEVYEQYF
TRBV28	TRBJ2-7	CASRVSGSPHEQYF
TRBV7-3	TRBJ2-1	CASSPGYNEQFF
TRBV29-1	TRBJ2-3	CSFWTSALTDTQYF
TRBV4-3	TRBJ1-4	CASSHPPGADHEKLFF
TRBV12-3/TRBV12-4	TRBJ2-1	CASRRTGDHEQFF
TRBV28	TRBJ2-1	CASSLLRKPQFF
TRBV6-5	TRBJ2-7	CASSYLGTSLNYEQYF
TRBV28	TRBJ2-5	CASSSFTASKVTQYF
TRBV28	TRBJ2-5	CASSTGGAPREVFF
TRBV24-1	TRBJ2-5	CAPLGLAGEETQYF
TRBV20-1	TRBJ2-7	CSASRTASYEQYF